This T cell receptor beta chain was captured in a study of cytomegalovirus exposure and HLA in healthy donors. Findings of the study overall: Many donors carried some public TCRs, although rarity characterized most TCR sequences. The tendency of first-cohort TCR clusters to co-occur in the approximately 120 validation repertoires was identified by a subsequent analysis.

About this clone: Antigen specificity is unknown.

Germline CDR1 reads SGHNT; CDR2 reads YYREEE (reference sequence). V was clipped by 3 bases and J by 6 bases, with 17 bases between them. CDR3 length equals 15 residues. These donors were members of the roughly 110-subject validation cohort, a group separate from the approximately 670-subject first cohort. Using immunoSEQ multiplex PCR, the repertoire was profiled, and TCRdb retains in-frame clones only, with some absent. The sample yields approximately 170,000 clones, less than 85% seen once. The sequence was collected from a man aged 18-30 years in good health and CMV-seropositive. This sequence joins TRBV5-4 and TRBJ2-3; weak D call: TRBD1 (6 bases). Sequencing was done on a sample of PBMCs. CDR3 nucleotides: TGTGCCAGCAGCTCCCCCTTATTCAGGGGTGATACGCAGTATTTT. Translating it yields CASSSPLFRGDTQYF.